This T cell receptor beta chain was recovered during a study of T cell responses to AZD1222 COVID-19 vaccine. Study findings and constraints: The study identified only 6 or 7 AZD1222 recipients as seropositive at baseline.

Assay used: immunoSEQ multiplex PCR; TCRdb lists only in-frame clones, some missing. This table has approximately 100,000 clones, around 92% appearing once. The germline CDR1 and CDR2 sequences are SGHTA and FQGNSA. This CDR3 spans 14 amino acids. With 1 base clipped from V and 6 bases from J, the junction kept 2 bases outside the gene matches. Comment on this clone: The target antigen is unknown.

The receptor was isolated from an adult in good health. This specimen consisted of peripheral blood, obtained on day 0 of AZD1222 vaccination. The chain joins TRBV7-2 to TRBJ2-7; 11 bases align to TRBD2. The CDR3 loop is CASSLGLAGGEQYF. In DNA form, the CDR3 reads TGTGCCAGCAGCTTAGGCCTAGCGGGAGGCGAGCAGTACTTC.